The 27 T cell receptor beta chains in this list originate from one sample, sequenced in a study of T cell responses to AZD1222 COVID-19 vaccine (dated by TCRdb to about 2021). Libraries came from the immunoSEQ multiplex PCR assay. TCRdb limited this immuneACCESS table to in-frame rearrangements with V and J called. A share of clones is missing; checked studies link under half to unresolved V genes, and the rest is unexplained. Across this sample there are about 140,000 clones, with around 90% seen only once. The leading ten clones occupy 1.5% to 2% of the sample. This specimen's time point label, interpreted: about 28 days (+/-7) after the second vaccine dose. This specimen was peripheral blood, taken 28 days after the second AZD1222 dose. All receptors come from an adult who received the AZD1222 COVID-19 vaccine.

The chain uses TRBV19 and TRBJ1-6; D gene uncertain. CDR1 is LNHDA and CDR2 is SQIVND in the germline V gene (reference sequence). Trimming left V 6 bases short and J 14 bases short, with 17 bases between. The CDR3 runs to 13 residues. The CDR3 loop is CASSLFQTGSLHF. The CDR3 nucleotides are TGTGCCAGTAGCCTGTTTCAAACCGGGTCCCTCCACTTT.

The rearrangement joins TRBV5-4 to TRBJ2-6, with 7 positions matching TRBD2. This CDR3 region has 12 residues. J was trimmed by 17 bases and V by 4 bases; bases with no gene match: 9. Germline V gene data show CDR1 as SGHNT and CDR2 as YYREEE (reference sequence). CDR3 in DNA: TGTGCCAGCAGCGCGCCGGGGGGTCCCGTGACTTTC. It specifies CASSAPGGPVTF.

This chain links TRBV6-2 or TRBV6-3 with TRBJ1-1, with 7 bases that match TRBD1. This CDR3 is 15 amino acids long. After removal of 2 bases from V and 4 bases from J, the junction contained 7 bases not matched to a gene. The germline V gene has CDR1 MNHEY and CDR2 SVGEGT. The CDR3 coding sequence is TGTGCCAGCAGTTACCCTGGGGAGGGGGCCACTGAAGCTTTCTTT. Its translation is CASSYPGEGATEAFF.

The CDR3 here is CSVEGGEVNEQYF. As DNA, the CDR3 is TGCAGCGTTGAGGGCGGGGAGGTGAACGAGCAGTACTTC. The V and J genes are TRBV29-1 and TRBJ2-7, with TRBD2 as a possible D gene (6 bases). The CDR3 has 13 amino acids. V shed 3 bases and J shed 5 bases, with 14 bases lying between them. The germline V gene encodes CDR1 SQVTM and CDR2 ANQGSEA.

Here the CDR3 DNA reads TGTGCCAGTAGTATAGGTCCACACGGTTACCTCTTGGGGAAGGGCAATCAGCCCCAGCATTTT. This codes for CASSIGPHGYLLGKGNQPQHF. The chain couples TRBV19 to TRBJ1-5; D unclear. Germline V gene sequence: CDR1 LNHDA, CDR2 SQIVND (reference sequence). V was clipped by 1 base and J by 2 bases, with 27 bases between them. The CDR3 is made up of 21 amino acids.

The CDR3 DNA follows: TGTGCCAGTAGTATCGGAACAGGGGATGGCTACACCTTC. It yields the protein CASSIGTGDGYTF. The chain joins TRBV19 to TRBJ1-2, with 7 nucleotides matching TRBD1. J lost 6 bases, V lost 3 bases, and 4 bases had no gene match. The CDR3 length is 13 residues. The germline CDR1 and CDR2 sequences are LNHDA and SQIVND (reference sequence).

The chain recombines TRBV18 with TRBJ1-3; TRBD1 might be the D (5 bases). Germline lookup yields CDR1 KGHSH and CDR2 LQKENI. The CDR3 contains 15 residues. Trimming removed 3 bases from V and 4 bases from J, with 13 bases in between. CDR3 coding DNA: TGTGCCAGCTCACCGAAGACCGGACAAGGAAACACCATATATTTT. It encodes CASSPKTGQGNTIYF.

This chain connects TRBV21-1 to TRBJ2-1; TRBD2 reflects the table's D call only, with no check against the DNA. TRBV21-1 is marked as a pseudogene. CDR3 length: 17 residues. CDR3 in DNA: TGTGCCAGTATTCCGGGACTAGCGGGGGACTCCTACAATGAGCAGTTCTTC. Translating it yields CASIPGLAGDSYNEQFF.

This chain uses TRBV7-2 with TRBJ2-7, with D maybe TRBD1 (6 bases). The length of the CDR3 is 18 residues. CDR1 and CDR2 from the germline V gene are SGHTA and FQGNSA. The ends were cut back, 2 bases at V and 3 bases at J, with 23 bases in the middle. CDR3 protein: CASSLPTTTGRHFYEQYF. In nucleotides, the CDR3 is TGTGCCAGCAGCTTACCGACGACAACAGGGCGTCACTTCTACGAGCAGTACTTC.

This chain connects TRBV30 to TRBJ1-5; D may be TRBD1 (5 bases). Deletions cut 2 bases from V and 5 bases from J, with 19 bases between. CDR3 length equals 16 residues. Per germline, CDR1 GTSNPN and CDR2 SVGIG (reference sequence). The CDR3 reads CAWSHKGTSAYQPQHF. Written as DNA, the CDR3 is TGTGCCTGGAGTCACAAGGGGACTTCGGCCTATCAGCCCCAGCATTTT.

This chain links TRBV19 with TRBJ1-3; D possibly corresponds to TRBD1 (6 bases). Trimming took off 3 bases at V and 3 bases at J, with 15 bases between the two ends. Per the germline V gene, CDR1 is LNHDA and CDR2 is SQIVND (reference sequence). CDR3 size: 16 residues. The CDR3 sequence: CASSIGGRAGGNTIYF. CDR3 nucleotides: TGTGCCAGTAGTATCGGGGGCAGGGCCGGTGGAAACACCATATATTTT.

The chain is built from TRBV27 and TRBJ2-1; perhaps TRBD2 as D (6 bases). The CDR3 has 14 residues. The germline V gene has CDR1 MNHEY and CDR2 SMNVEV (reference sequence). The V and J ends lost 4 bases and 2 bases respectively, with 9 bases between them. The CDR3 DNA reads TGTGCCAGCAGTTGGGCGGGGACCTACAATGAGCAGTTCTTC. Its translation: CASSWAGTYNEQFF.

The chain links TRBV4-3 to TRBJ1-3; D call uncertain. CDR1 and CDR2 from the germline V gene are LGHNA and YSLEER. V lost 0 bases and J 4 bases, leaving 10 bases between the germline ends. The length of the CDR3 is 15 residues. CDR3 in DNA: TGCGCCAGCAGCCAAGACGGGCTTAGGGGAAACACCATATATTTT. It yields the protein CASSQDGLRGNTIYF.

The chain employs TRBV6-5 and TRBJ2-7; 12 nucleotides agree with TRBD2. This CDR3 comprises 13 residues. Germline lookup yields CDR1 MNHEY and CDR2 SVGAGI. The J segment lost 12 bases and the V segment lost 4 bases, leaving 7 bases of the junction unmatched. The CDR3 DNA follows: TGTGCCAGCAGTTTCAGACTAGCGGGAGAACCGTACTTC. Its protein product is CASSFRLAGEPYF.

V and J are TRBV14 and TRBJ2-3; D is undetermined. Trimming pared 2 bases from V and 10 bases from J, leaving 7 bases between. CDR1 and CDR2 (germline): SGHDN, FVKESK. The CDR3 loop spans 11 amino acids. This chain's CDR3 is CASSQYQAQYF. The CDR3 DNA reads TGTGCCAGCAGCCAATACCAGGCGCAGTATTTT.

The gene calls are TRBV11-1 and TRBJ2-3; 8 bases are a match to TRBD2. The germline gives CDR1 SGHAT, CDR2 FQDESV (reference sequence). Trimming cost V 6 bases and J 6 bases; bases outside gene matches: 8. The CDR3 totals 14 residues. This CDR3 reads CASSPGGPFDTQYF. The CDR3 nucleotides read TGTGCCAGCAGTCCGGGAGGGCCTTTTGATACGCAGTATTTT.

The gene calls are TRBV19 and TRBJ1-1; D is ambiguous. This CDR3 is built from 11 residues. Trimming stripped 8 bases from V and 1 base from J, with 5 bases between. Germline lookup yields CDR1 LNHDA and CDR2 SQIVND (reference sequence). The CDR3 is CASSWNTEAFF. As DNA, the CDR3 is TGTGCCAGTTCGTGGAACACTGAAGCTTTCTTT.

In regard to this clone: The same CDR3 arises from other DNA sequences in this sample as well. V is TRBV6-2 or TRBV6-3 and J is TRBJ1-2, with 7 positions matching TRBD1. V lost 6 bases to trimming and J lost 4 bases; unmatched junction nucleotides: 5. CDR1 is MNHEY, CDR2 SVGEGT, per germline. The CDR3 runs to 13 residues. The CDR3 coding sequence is TGTGCCAGCAGCCCGACAGGGCCCTATGGCTACACCTTC. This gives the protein CASSPTGPYGYTF.

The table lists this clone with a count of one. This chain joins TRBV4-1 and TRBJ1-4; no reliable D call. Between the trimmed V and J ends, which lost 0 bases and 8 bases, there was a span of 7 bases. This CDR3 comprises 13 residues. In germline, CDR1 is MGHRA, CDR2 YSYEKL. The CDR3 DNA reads TGCGCCAGCAGCCAAGAATACAGCGAAAAACTGTTTTTT. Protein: CASSQEYSEKLFF.

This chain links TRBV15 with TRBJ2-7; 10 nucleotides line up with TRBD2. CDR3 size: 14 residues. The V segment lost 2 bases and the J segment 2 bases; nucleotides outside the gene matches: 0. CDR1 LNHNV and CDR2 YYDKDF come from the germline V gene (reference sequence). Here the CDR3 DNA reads TGTGCCACCAGCAGACTAGCGGGAGCCTACGAGCAGTACTTC. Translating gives CATSRLAGAYEQYF.

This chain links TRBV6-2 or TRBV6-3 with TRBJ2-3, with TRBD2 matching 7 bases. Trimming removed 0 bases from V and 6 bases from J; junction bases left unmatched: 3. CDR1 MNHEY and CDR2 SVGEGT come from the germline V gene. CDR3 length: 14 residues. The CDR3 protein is CASSYSGTTDTQYF. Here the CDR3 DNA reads TGTGCCAGCAGTTACTCCGGGACTACCGATACGCAGTATTTT.

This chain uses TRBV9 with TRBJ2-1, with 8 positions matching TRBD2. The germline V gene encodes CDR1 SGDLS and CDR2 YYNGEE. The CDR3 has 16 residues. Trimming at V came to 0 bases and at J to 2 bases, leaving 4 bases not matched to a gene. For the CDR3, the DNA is TGTGCCAGCAGCGTAGGGACTAGCCATCCCTACAATGAGCAGTTCTTC. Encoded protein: CASSVGTSHPYNEQFF.

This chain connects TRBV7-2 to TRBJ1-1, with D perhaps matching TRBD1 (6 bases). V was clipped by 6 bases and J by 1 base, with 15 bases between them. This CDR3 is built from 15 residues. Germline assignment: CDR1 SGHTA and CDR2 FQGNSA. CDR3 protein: CASSVEGQRNTEAFF. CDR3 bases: TGTGCCAGCAGTGTTGAAGGACAGAGGAACACTGAAGCTTTCTTT.

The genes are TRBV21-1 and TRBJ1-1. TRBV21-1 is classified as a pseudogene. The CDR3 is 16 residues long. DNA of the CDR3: TGTGCCAGCAGCGCACTAGGGGTGGCGGGGGACACTGAAGCTTTCTTT. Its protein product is CASSALGVAGDTEAFF.

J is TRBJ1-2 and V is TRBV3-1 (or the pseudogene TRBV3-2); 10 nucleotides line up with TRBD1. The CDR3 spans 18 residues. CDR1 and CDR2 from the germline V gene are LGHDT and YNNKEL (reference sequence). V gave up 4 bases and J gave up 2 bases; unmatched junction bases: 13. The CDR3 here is CASSLGRDRGYSNYGYTF. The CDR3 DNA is TGTGCCAGCAGCCTAGGCCGGGACAGGGGCTATTCGAACTATGGCTACACCTTC.

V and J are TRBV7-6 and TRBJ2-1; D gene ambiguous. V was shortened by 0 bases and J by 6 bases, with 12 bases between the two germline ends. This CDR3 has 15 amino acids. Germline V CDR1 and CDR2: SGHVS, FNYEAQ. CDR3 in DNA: TGTGCCAGCAGCTTAGCGGGATCTTCTGGCAATGAGCAGTTCTTC. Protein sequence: CASSLAGSSGNEQFF.

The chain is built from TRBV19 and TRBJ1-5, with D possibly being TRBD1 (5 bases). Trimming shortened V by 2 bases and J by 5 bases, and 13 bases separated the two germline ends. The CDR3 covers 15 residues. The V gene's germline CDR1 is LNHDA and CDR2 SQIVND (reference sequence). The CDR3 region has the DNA TGTGCCAGTAGTATATCGGCAGGGCCCCATCAGCCCCAGCATTTT. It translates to CASSISAGPHQPQHF. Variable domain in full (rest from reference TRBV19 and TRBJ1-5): DGGITQSPKYLFRKEGQNVTLSCEQNLNHDAMYWYRQDPGQGLRLIYYSQIVNDFQKGDIAEGYSVSREKKESFPLTVTSAQKNPTAFYLCASSISAGPHQPQHFGDGTRLSIL.